One and the same sample provided the 5 T cell receptor beta chains below, sequenced in a study of patients and donors after allogeneic stem cell transplantation. MiXCR, applied by TCRdb to the RT-PCR reads, yields one record per CDR3 protein. The table includes some 960,000 distinct CDR3 sequences, approximately 18% detected once. The source material was blood, either unsorted or a sorted T cell fraction (not recorded which). The receptors come from a human donor who was either an allogeneic HSCT recipient or a stem cell or donor lymphocyte infusion donor (not recorded which). It is not recorded whose cells these are; they may come from a transplant donor.

V and J are TRBV6-2 or TRBV6-3 and TRBJ2-2, with D unresolved. Germline CDR1 is MNHEY and CDR2 is SVGEGT. The CDR3 runs to 16 residues. The V end was cut by 2 bases, the J end by 1 base, with 11 bases between. The CDR3 here is CASSYPNTMNTGELFF. The DNA of the CDR3 is TGTGCCAGCAGTTACCCTAATACTATGAACACCGGGGAGCTGTTTTTT.

V gene TRBV9 combines with J gene TRBJ1-2; a possible D gene is TRBD1 (5 bases). The CDR3 totals 14 residues. Trimming took 0 bases from V and 2 from J, leaving 8 bases between them. CDR1 and CDR2 from the germline V gene are SGDLS and YYNGEE. CDR3 sequence (DNA): TGTGCCAGCAGCGTAGTGGGGGGGAACTATGGCTACACCTTC. Translation gives CASSVVGGNYGYTF.

This clonotype was seen at least ten times. This chain connects TRBV12-3 or TRBV12-4 to TRBJ1-5; maybe TRBD1 (6 bases). V gave up 6 bases and J gave up 0 bases, with 9 bases separating them. The CDR3 is made up of 14 amino acids. CDR3 nucleotide sequence: TGTGCCAGCAGCCCAGGGGTTAGCAATCAGCCCCAGCATTTT. This encodes CASSPGVSNQPQHF.

The rearrangement joins TRBV5-6 to TRBJ1-1; 12 nucleotides match TRBD1. CDR1 and CDR2 from the germline V gene are SGHDT and YYEEEE. CDR3 size: 17 residues. Germline trimming cut 0 bases from V and 1 base from J; bases unmatched to any gene: 4. Written as DNA, the CDR3 is TGTGCCAGCAGCTTGGGAGGGACAGGGGGCTGGAACACTGAAGCTTTCTTT. Amino acid sequence: CASSLGGTGGWNTEAFF. Combining the CDR3 with reference TRBV5-6 and TRBJ1-1 gives the whole variable domain DAGVTQSPTHLIKTRGQQVTLRCSPKSGHDTVSWYQQALGQGPQFIFQYYEEEERQRGNFPDRFSGHQFPNYSSELNVNALLLGDSALYLCASSLGGTGGWNTEAFFGQGTRLTVV.

In its sample, this clonotype was seen many times. CDR3 nucleotide sequence: TGTGCCAGCAGCATCCGACAGGGATCGGATCAGTACTTC. Amino acids: CASSIRQGSDQYF. The chain carries TRBV11-2 and TRBJ2-7; 7 bases fit TRBD1. Per germline, CDR1 SGHAT and CDR2 FQNNGV. Trimming at V came to 5 bases and at J to 10 bases, leaving 11 bases not matched to a gene. The CDR3 loop spans 13 amino acids.